This T cell receptor beta chain was recovered during a study of OX40 agonist ivuxolimab in advanced cancers. Data came from immunoSEQ multiplex PCR; TCRdb stores just in-frame clones and leaves some out. The sample holds 55,000 to 80,000 clones; approximately 81% are singletons and the top ten take 2% to 2.5%. The specimen was CD4+ or CD8+ T cells sorted from blood, collected in a trial of the OX40 agonist ivuxolimab. This receptor was taken from an adult with an advanced solid tumor such as melanoma, head and neck, liver or kidney cancer.

The CDR3 spells CASNPGGGGTDTQYF. The DNA for the CDR3 is TGTGCCAGCAACCCCGGAGGGGGGGGAACAGATACGCAGTATTTT. The chain links TRBV7-3 to TRBJ2-3; tentatively, D is TRBD2 (7 bases). This CDR3 has 15 residues. Germline CDR1 is SGHTA and CDR2 is FQGTGA. V was shortened by 7 bases and J by 3 bases, with 17 bases between the two germline ends. Filled out from reference TRBV7-3 and TRBJ2-3, the complete variable domain reads GAGVSQTPSNKVTEKGKYVELRCDPISGHTALYWYRQSLGQGPEFLIYFQGTGAADDSGLPNDRFFAVRPEGSVSTLKIQRTERGDSAVYLCASNPGGGGTDTQYFGPGTRLTVL.